These T cell receptor beta chains were read from a single sample in a study of T-cell memory formation after mild COVID-19. TCRdb independently ran MiXCR on the 5' RACE reads; one entry per CDR3 protein. The sample has about 140,000 distinct CDR3 sequences; about 14% are singletons. The specimen sequenced was PBMCs or a T cell subset sorted from them (not recorded which). The receptor source for this set is an adult woman who had mild COVID-19 (a few samples of this study predate the infection). Cell type and time point are not known. The CDR3 runs from the conserved cysteine through the conserved F or W. The order of the fields is clone size, D gene, J gene, V gene, CDR3 protein, CDR3 DNA. D genes are given only for firm matches. Clone size is not always given. Where it is, it says once, few, many or a class for expanded clones.

size: few; D: .; J: TRBJ2-7; V: TRBV7-9; CDR3: CASSPAPVITYEQYF; DNA: TGTGCCAGCAGCCCCGCGCCGGTTATCACCTACGAGCAGTACTTC
size: .; D: TRBD1; J: TRBJ1-1; V: TRBV4-1; CDR3: CASSLDQGANTEAFF; DNA: TGCGCCAGCAGCCTAGACCAGGGGGCCAACACTGAAGCTTTCTTT
size: .; D: .; J: TRBJ2-7; V: TRBV12-3/TRBV12-4; CDR3: CASSTDGEQYF; DNA: TGTGCCAGCAGCACCGACGGCGAGCAGTACTTC
size: few; D: .; J: TRBJ1-5; V: TRBV12-3/TRBV12-4; CDR3: CASRPGASNQPQHF; DNA: TGTGCCAGCAGACCCGGGGCAAGCAATCAGCCCCAGCATTTT
size: .; D: .; J: TRBJ1-5; V: TRBV30; CDR3: CAWSVGSSNQPQHF; DNA: TGTGCCTGGAGTGTAGGCAGTAGCAATCAGCCCCAGCATTTT
size: .; D: .; J: TRBJ1-4; V: TRBV4-1; CDR3: CASSRILQDFAEKLFF; DNA: TGCGCCAGCAGCCGCATTTTACAGGACTTCGCTGAAAAACTGTTTTTT
size: few; D: .; J: TRBJ1-5; V: TRBV7-2; CDR3: CASSPEIGVSNQPQHF; DNA: TGTGCCAGCAGCCCCGAGATTGGAGTTAGCAATCAGCCCCAGCATTTT
size: few; D: .; J: TRBJ2-3; V: TRBV7-9; CDR3: CASKLGVVSTDTQYF; DNA: TGTGCCAGCAAGTTGGGGGTTGTAAGCACAGATACGCAGTATTTT
size: .; D: TRBD2; J: TRBJ2-7; V: TRBV9; CDR3: CASSVSSGLRGEQYF; DNA: TGTGCCAGCAGCGTATCTAGCGGCCTCCGAGGGGAGCAGTACTTC
size: .; D: .; J: TRBJ2-1; V: TRBV14; CDR3: CASAGAPAGEQFF; DNA: TGTGCCAGCGCGGGGGCCCCGGCTGGCGAGCAGTTCTTC
size: few; D: .; J: TRBJ1-2; V: TRBV10-3; CDR3: CAISERQGRGYTF; DNA: TGTGCCATCAGTGAGAGGCAGGGACGAGGCTACACCTTC
size: .; D: .; J: TRBJ1-4; V: TRBV19; CDR3: CASAQGFGGSTNEKLFF; DNA: TGTGCCAGTGCGCAGGGGTTTGGGGGCTCAACTAATGAAAAACTGTTTTTT
size: few; D: TRBD2; J: TRBJ2-7; V: TRBV7-3; CDR3: CASSILGDSGRLGEQYF; DNA: TGTGCCAGCAGCATCCTAGGTGATAGCGGGAGACTGGGCGAGCAGTACTTC
size: few; D: .; J: TRBJ2-7; V: TRBV4-1; CDR3: CASSQEIISYEQYF; DNA: TGCGCCAGCAGCCAAGAGATCATCTCCTACGAGCAGTACTTC
size: few; D: TRBD2; J: TRBJ2-1; V: TRBV6-2/TRBV6-3; CDR3: CASSYQREGYNEQFF; DNA: TGTGCCAGCAGTTATCAGCGGGAGGGATACAATGAGCAGTTCTTC
size: .; D: .; J: TRBJ2-1; V: TRBV27; CDR3: CASSSLLRGRDRNEQFF; DNA: TGTGCCAGCAGTTCCTTACTTAGAGGACGGGATCGGAATGAGCAGTTCTTC
size: .; D: .; J: TRBJ1-1; V: TRBV18; CDR3: CASSPNWQPLNTEAFF; DNA: TGTGCCAGCTCACCTAATTGGCAGCCCTTGAACACTGAAGCTTTCTTT
size: few; D: TRBD2; J: TRBJ2-1; V: TRBV4-2; CDR3: CASSQDALAGGVEQFF; DNA: TGTGCCAGCAGCCAAGACGCACTAGCGGGAGGGGTTGAGCAGTTCTTC
size: .; D: .; J: TRBJ2-5; V: TRBV7-2; CDR3: CASSPRREETQYF; DNA: TGTGCCAGCAGCCCGCGGAGGGAGGAGACCCAGTACTTC
size: few; D: .; J: TRBJ1-2; V: TRBV7-2; CDR3: CASSSRGRTYGYTF; DNA: TGTGCCAGCAGCTCTAGGGGCCGCACTTATGGCTACACCTTC
size: .; D: .; J: TRBJ2-1; V: TRBV3-1; CDR3: CASSQLTATANNEQFF; DNA: TGTGCCAGCAGCCAACTAACTGCAACCGCAAACAATGAGCAGTTCTTC
size: few; D: .; J: TRBJ2-3; V: TRBV6-5; CDR3: CASSYSQMRASTDTQYF; DNA: TGTGCCAGCAGTTACTCCCAAATGCGGGCTAGCACAGATACGCAGTATTTT
size: .; D: TRBD1; J: TRBJ1-5; V: TRBV15; CDR3: CATSRDRGQGRDSNQPQHF; DNA: TGTGCCACCAGCAGAGATCGGGGACAGGGGCGTGATAGCAATCAGCCCCAGCATTTT
size: .; D: .; J: TRBJ2-7; V: TRBV5-6; CDR3: CASSSTNLRREQYF; DNA: TGTGCCAGCAGCTCCACCAATCTACGGCGCGAGCAGTACTTC
size: few; D: .; J: TRBJ2-1; V: TRBV6-6; CDR3: CASSPKQGPLSSYNEQFF; DNA: TGTGCCAGCAGTCCCAAACAGGGACCCTTGAGCTCCTACAATGAGCAGTTCTTC
size: many; D: .; J: TRBJ2-1; V: TRBV7-8; CDR3: CASSSRVAIYNEQFF; DNA: TGTGCCAGCAGCTCCCGGGTAGCGATATACAATGAGCAGTTCTTC
size: .; D: .; J: TRBJ2-7; V: TRBV6-2/TRBV6-3; CDR3: CASSYSPGSEQYF; DNA: TGTGCCAGCAGTTACTCCCCCGGGAGCGAGCAGTACTTC
size: few; D: .; J: TRBJ1-1; V: TRBV6-5; CDR3: CASRPHRANTEAFF; DNA: TGTGCCAGCAGGCCGCACCGGGCTAACACTGAAGCTTTCTTT
size: few; D: .; J: TRBJ2-7; V: TRBV5-8; CDR3: CASSLVSLRYEQYF; DNA: TGTGCCAGCAGCTTGGTATCCTTGCGCTACGAGCAGTACTTC
size: few; D: .; J: TRBJ2-3; V: TRBV20-1; CDR3: CSAREGPVDTQYF; DNA: TGCAGTGCTAGAGAGGGCCCGGTAGATACGCAGTATTTT
size: few; D: .; J: TRBJ2-7; V: TRBV6-6; CDR3: CASSYSSTRREQYF; DNA: TGTGCCAGCAGTTACTCCTCGACTAGACGGGAGCAGTACTTC
size: .; D: TRBD2; J: TRBJ2-2; V: TRBV2; CDR3: CASSQGLAGGPDTGELFF; DNA: TGTGCCAGCAGTCAAGGACTAGCGGGAGGGCCGGACACCGGGGAGCTGTTTTTT
size: many; D: .; J: TRBJ2-2; V: TRBV4-2; CDR3: CASSQVYANTGELFF; DNA: TGTGCCAGCAGCCAAGTTTACGCGAACACCGGGGAGCTGTTTTTT
size: few; D: .; J: TRBJ2-5; V: TRBV5-4; CDR3: CASSLEGRGGETQYF; DNA: TGTGCCAGCAGCTTGGAGGGCCGGGGAGGCGAGACCCAGTACTTC
size: .; D: TRBD1; J: TRBJ1-6; V: TRBV12-3/TRBV12-4; CDR3: CASSLGQGVSPLHF; DNA: TGTGCCAGCAGTCTCGGACAGGGGGTTTCACCCCTCCACTTT
size: .; D: TRBD2; J: TRBJ2-1; V: TRBV5-1; CDR3: CASSLVAGNYNEQFF; DNA: TGCGCCAGCAGCTTGGTAGCGGGAAACTACAATGAGCAGTTCTTC
size: few; D: .; J: TRBJ2-2; V: TRBV12-3/TRBV12-4; CDR3: CASSLAPGGTGELFF; DNA: TGTGCCAGCAGTTTAGCGCCTGGTGGCACCGGGGAGCTGTTTTTT
size: few; D: .; J: TRBJ2-1; V: TRBV5-5; CDR3: CASSPGDSYNEQFF; DNA: TGTGCCAGCAGCCCGGGGGACTCCTACAATGAGCAGTTCTTC
size: few; D: TRBD1; J: TRBJ2-3; V: TRBV12-3/TRBV12-4; CDR3: CASRTGTGSTDTQYF; DNA: TGTGCCAGCAGGACCGGGACAGGATCGACAGATACGCAGTATTTT
size: .; D: .; J: TRBJ2-7; V: TRBV6-1; CDR3: CASSRPNRGGYEQYF; DNA: TGTGCCAGCAGCCGTCCCAACAGGGGGGGGTACGAGCAGTACTTC
size: .; D: .; J: TRBJ2-7; V: TRBV5-1; CDR3: CASSLSRSYEQYF; DNA: TGCGCCAGCAGCTTATCACGTTCCTACGAGCAGTACTTC
size: few; D: .; J: TRBJ2-3; V: TRBV7-6; CDR3: CASSLRRLRDTQYF; DNA: TGTGCCAGCAGCTTAAGGAGGTTAAGAGATACGCAGTATTTT
size: few; D: TRBD2; J: TRBJ2-7; V: TRBV7-8; CDR3: CASSLLAGPYEQYF; DNA: TGTGCCAGCAGCTTATTAGCGGGGCCCTACGAGCAGTACTTC
size: few; D: TRBD2; J: TRBJ2-7; V: TRBV12-3/TRBV12-4; CDR3: CASSLARGREQYF; DNA: TGTGCCAGCAGTTTAGCGCGGGGGAGGGAGCAGTACTTC
size: .; D: .; J: TRBJ2-3; V: TRBV9; CDR3: CASSVGPQLVADTQYF; DNA: TGTGCCAGCAGCGTGGGCCCTCAGTTGGTGGCAGATACGCAGTATTTT